The clone carrying this T cell receptor beta chain was seen a handful of times. What it recognizes is unknown. One entry per CDR3 protein results from TCRdb running MiXCR on the reads. The table lists about 180,000 distinct CDR3 sequences, about a sixth of them singletons, with about 23% in the top ten. The data stem from a study of T cell repertoires in cytomegalovirus infection. About the study: Indicated by public TCR beta signatures were CMV infection and matching HLA type.

Study-wide points: It was HLA-C-restricted CMV-specific TCR beta clonotypes that dominated the response ex vivo.

Germline-derived CDR1 and CDR2 are MNHEY and SVGEGT. The CDR3 covers 15 residues. V was pared by 8 bases and J by 6 bases, with 20 bases between. The V and J genes are TRBV6-2 or TRBV6-3 and TRBJ2-1; possibly TRBD1 for D (6 bases). Sequencing used CD8+ T cells from PBMCs. This TCR was sampled from a human donor in good health (CMV status not recorded). Some clones in this sample may be carry-over from other donors' samples. The CDR3 bases are TGTGCCAGCGGCACAGGGTTTTATTCGGGCAATGAGCAGTTCTTC. This encodes CASGTGFYSGNEQFF.